The rows below give T cell receptor beta chains drawn from one sample of a study of T cell responses to AZD1222 COVID-19 vaccine. TCRdb's copy holds only in-frame clones and misses some; the assay was immunoSEQ multiplex PCR. The data contain 80,000 to 130,000 clones, just under 90% of them seen just once; the ten biggest clones take up less than 3.5%. The input for sequencing was peripheral blood, taken on day 0 of AZD1222 vaccination. The origin of the receptors is an adult in good health. Both conserved end residues are part of each CDR3.

j_gene	v_gene	CDR3aa
TRBJ2-1	TRBV3-1/TRBV3-2	CASSQAVGGEQFF
TRBJ2-5	TRBV5-1	CASSLGVGTGVETQYF
TRBJ1-5	TRBV30	CAWSVRGGPNQPQHF
TRBJ2-5	TRBV3-1/TRBV3-2	CASSQVLGAVYQETQYF
TRBJ2-2	TRBV25-1	CASSEGADDTGELFF
TRBJ1-2	TRBV11-2	CASSLMTTGIYGYTF
TRBJ2-1	TRBV5-1	CASSGDRVYNEQFF
TRBJ1-1	TRBV7-8	CASSLGYNTEAFF
TRBJ2-6	TRBV6-2/TRBV6-3	CASSYSWGRGSGANVLTF
TRBJ2-2	TRBV5-1	CASSLAIGTELFF
TRBJ1-2	TRBV28	CASTNSYRGYTF
TRBJ1-1	TRBV13	CASSRTWNTEAFF
TRBJ1-2	TRBV14	CASSRSFYGYTF
TRBJ1-6	TRBV28	CASSSKYWNLGTLHF
TRBJ2-6	TRBV19	CASRSTDSAPSSGANVLTF
TRBJ1-2	TRBV6-2/TRBV6-3	CASSPPVGYGYTF
TRBJ1-1	TRBV28	CASSPLLPPGAFF
TRBJ1-6	TRBV30	CAWRREPYSPLHF
TRBJ1-4	TRBV19	CASNRGWDEKLFF
TRBJ2-2	TRBV18	CASSPQGSNTGELFF
TRBJ1-1	TRBV11-3	CASSPRGDNTEAFF
TRBJ1-6	TRBV6-2/TRBV6-3	CASSYGQGRNSPLHF
TRBJ2-2	TRBV6-4	CASSSQPETGELFF
TRBJ1-3	TRBV7-3	CASSTNSGNTIYF
TRBJ1-2	TRBV7-9	CASSLAQVGYTF
TRBJ1-4	TRBV4-2	CASSQDSGTNEKLFF
TRBJ2-1	TRBV29-1	CSVLDRAGVDEQFF
TRBJ1-1	TRBV6-2/TRBV6-3	CASSYEATGSEAFF
TRBJ1-1	TRBV5-1	CASRAQLSTEAFF
TRBJ1-6	TRBV6-2/TRBV6-3	CASSYRTGDSPLHF
TRBJ1-5	TRBV19	CASSIRVGQGLNQPQHF
TRBJ1-2	TRBV5-6	CASSFKTDYYGYTF
TRBJ2-2	TRBV7-2	CASSLSRQGINTGELFF
TRBJ1-1	TRBV5-1	CASSYEQGNFMNTEAFF
TRBJ2-2	TRBV15	CATSRDRTSGAPGELFF